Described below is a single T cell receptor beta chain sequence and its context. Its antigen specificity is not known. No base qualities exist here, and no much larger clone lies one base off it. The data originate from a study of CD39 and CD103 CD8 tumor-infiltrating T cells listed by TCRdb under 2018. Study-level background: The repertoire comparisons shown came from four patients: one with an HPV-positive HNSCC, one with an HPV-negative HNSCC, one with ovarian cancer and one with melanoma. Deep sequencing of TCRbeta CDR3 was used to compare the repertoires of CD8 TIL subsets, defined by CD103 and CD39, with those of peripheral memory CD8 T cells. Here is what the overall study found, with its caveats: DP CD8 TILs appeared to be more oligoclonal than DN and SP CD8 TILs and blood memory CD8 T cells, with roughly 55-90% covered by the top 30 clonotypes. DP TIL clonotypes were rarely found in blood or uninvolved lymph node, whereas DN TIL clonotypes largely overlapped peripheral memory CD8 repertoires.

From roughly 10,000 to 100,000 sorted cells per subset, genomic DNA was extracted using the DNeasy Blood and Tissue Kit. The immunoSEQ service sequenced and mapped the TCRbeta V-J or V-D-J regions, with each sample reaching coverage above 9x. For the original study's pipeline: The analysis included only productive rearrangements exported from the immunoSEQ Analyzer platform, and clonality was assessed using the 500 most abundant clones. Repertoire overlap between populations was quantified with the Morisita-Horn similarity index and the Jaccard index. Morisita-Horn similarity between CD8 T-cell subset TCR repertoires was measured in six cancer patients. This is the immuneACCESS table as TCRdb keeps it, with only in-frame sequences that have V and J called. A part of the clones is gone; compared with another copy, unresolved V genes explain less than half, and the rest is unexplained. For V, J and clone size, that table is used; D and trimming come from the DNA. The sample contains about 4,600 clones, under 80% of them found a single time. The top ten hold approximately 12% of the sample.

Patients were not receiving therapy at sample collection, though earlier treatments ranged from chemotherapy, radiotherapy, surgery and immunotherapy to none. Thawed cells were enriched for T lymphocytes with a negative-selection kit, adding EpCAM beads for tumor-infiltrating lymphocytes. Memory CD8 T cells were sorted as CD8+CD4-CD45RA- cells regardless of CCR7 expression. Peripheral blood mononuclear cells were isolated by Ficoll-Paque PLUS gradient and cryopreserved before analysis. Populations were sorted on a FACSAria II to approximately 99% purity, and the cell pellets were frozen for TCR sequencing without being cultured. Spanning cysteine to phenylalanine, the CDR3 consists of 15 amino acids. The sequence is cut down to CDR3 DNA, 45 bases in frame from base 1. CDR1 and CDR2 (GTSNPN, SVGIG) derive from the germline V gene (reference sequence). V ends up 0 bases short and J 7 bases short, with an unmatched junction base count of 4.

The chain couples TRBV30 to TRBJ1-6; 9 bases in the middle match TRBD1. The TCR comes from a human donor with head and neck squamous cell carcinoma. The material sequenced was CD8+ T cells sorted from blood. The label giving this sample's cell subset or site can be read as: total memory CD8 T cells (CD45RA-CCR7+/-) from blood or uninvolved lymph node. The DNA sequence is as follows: TGTGCCTGGAGTGTGGGACAGGGAGCAAATTCACCCCTCCACTTT. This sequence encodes CAWSVGQGANSPLHF.